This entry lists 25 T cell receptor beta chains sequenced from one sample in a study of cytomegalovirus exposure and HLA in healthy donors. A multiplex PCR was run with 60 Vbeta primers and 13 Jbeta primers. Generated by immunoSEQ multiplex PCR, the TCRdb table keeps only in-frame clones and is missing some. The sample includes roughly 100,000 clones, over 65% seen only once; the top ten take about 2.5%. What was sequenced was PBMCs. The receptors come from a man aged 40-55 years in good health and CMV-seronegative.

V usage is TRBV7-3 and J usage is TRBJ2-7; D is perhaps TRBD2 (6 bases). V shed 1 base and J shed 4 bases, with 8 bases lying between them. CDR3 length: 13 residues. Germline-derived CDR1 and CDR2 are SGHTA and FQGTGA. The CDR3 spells CASSLRGEYEQYF. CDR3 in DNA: TGTGCCAGCAGCTTAAGGGGGGAATACGAGCAGTACTTC. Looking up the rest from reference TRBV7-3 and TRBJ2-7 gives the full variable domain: GAGVSQTPSNKVTEKGKYVELRCDPISGHTALYWYRQSLGQGPEFLIYFQGTGAADDSGLPNDRFFAVRPEGSVSTLKIQRTERGDSAVYLCASSLRGEYEQYFGPGTRLTVT.

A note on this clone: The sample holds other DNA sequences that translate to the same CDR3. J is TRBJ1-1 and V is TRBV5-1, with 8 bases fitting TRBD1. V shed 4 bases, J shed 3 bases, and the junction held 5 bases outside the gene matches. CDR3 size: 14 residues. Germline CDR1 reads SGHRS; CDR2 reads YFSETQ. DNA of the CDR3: TGCGCCAGCAGCGGACAGGGTGGGGACACTGAAGCTTTCTTT. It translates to CASSGQGGDTEAFF. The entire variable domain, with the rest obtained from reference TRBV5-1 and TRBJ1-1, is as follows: KAGVTQTPRYLIKTRGQQVTLSCSPISGHRSVSWYQQTPGQGLQFLFEYFSETQRNKGNFPGRFSGRQFSNSRSEMNVSTLELGDSALYLCASSGQGGDTEAFFGQGTRLTVV.

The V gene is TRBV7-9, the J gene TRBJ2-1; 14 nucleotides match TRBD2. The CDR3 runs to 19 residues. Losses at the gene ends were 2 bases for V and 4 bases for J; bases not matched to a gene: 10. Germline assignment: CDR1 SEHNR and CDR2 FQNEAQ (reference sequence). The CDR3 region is CASSLRLAGGSGTYNEQFF. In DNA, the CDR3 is TGTGCCAGCAGCTTACGACTAGCGGGGGGGTCGGGCACTTACAATGAGCAGTTCTTC.

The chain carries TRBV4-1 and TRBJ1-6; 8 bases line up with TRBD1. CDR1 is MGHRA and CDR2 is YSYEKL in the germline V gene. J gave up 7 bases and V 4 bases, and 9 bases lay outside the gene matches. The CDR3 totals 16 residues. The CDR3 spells CASSLAGTGGNSPLHF. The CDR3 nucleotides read TGCGCCAGCAGCCTTGCCGGGACAGGTGGGAATTCACCCCTCCACTTT.

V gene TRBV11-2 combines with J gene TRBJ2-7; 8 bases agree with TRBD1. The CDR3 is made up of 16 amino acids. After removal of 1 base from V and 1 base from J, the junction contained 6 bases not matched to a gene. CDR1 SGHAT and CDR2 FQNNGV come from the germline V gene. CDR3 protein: CASSLVGTGYSYEQYF. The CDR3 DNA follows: TGTGCCAGCAGCTTAGTCGGGACAGGCTATTCCTACGAGCAGTACTTC.

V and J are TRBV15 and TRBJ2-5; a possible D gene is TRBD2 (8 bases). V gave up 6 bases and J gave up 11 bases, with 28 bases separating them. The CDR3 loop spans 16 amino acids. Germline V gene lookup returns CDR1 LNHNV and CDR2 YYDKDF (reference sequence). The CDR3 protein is CATSIAGGQALTEQYF. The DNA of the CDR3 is TGTGCCACCAGTATCGCGGGAGGACAGGCACTAACGGAGCAGTACTTC.

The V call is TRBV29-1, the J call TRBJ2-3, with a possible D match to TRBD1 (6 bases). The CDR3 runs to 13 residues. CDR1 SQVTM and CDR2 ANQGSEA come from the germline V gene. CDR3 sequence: CSVHRAGTDTQYF. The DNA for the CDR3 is TGCAGTGTACACAGGGCGGGCACAGATACGCAGTATTTT.

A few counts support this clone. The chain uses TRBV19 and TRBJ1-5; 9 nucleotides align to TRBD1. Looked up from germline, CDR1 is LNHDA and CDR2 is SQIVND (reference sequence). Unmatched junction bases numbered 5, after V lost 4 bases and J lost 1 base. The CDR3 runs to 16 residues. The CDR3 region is CASSTNRGPSNQPQHF. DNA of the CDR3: TGTGCCAGTAGTACGAACAGGGGGCCGAGCAATCAGCCCCAGCATTTT.

CDR3 bases: TGCGCCAGCAGCTTCAGGGGTCCGAGCTCCTACGAGCAGTACTTC. Encoded protein: CASSFRGPSSYEQYF. The rearrangement uses TRBV5-1 and TRBJ2-7, with D maybe TRBD1 (6 bases). With 2 bases removed from V and 0 bases from J, the gap between germline ends came to 12 bases. The CDR3 covers 15 residues. Germline V gene data show CDR1 as SGHRS and CDR2 as YFSETQ.

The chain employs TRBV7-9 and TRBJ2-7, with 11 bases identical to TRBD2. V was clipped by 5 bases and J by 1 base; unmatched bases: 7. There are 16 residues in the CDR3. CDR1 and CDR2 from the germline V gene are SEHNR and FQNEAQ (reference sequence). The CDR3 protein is CASSHTSGGLSYEQYF. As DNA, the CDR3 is TGTGCCAGCAGCCATACTAGCGGGGGCCTATCCTACGAGCAGTACTTC.

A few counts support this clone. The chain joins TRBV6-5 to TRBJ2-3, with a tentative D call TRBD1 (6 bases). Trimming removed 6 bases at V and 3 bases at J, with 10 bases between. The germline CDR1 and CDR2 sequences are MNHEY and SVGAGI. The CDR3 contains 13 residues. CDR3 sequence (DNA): TGTGCCAGCAGGGACAGACTGACAGATACGCAGTATTTT. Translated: CASRDRLTDTQYF.

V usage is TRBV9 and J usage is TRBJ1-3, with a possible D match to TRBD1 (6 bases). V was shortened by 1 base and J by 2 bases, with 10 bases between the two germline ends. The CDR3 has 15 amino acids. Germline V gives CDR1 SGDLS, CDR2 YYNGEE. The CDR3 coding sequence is TGTGCCAGCAGCGTATCAGGGGCACCTGGAAACACCATATATTTT. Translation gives CASSVSGAPGNTIYF.

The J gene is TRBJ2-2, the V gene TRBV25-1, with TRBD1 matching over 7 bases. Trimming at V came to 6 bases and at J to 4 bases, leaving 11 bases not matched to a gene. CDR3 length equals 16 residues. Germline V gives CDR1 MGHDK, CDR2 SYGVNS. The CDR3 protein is CASSVGGPLGTGELFF. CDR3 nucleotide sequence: TGTGCCAGCAGCGTAGGGGGCCCTTTGGGCACCGGGGAGCTGTTTTTT.

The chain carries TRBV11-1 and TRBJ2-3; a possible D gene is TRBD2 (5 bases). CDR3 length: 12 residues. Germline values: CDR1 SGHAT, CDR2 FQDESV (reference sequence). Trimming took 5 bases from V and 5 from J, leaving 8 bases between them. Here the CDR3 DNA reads TGTGCCAGCAGCCTTGAGGGAGATACGCAGTATTTT. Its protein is CASSLEGDTQYF.

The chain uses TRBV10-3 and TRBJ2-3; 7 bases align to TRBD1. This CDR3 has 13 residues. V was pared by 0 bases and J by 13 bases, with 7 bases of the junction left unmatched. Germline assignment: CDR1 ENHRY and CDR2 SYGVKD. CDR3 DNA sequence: TGTGCCATCAGTGAGTCGAAAGGGGACAGAGAGTATTTT. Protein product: CAISESKGDREYF.

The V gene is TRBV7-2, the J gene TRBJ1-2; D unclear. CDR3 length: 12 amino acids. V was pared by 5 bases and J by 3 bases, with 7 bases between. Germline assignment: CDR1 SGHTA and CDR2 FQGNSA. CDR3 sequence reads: CASSPPDYGYTF. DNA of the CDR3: TGTGCCAGCAGCCCCCCAGACTATGGCTACACCTTC.

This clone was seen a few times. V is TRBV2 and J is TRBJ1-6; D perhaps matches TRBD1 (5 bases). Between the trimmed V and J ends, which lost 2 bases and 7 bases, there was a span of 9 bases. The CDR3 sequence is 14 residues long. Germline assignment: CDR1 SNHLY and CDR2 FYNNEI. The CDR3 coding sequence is TGTGCCAGCAGTGAAACAGGCCCCAATTCACCCCTCCACTTT. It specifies CASSETGPNSPLHF.

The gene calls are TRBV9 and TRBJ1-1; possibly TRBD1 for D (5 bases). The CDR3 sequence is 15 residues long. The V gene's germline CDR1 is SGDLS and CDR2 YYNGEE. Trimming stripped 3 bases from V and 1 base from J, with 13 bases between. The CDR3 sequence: CASSAGLPGNTEAFF. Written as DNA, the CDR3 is TGTGCCAGCAGCGCGGGACTCCCCGGGAACACTGAAGCTTTCTTT. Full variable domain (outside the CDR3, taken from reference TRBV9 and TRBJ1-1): DSGVTQTPKHLITATGQRVTLRCSPRSGDLSVYWYQQSLDQGLQFLIQYYNGEERAKGNILERFSAQQFPDLHSELNLSSLELGDSALYFCASSAGLPGNTEAFFGQGTRLTVV.

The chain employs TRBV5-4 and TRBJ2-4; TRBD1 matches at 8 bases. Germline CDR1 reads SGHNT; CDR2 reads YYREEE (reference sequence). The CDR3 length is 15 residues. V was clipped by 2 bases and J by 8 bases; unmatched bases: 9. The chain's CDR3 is CASSFPGQGQDIQYF. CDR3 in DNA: TGTGCCAGCAGCTTCCCTGGACAGGGTCAGGACATTCAGTACTTC.

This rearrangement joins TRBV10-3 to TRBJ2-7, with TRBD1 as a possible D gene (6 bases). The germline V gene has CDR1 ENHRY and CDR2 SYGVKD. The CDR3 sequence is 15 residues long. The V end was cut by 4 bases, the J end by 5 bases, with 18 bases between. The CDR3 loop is CAISAGQGRVDEQYF. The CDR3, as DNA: TGTGCCATCAGTGCCGGGCAGGGGAGAGTCGACGAGCAGTACTTC.

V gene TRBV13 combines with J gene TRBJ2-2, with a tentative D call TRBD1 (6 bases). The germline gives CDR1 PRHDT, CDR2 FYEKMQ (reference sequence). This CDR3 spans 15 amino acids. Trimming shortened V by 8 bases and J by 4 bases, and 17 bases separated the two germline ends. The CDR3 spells CASRFRTESTGELFF. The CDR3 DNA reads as TGTGCCAGCCGTTTCAGGACAGAGAGCACCGGGGAGCTGTTTTTT. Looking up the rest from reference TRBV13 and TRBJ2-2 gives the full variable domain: AAGVIQSPRHLIKEKRETATLKCYPIPRHDTVYWYQQGPGQDPQFLISFYEKMQSDKGSIPDRFSAQQFSDYHSELNMSSLELGDSALYFCASRFRTESTGELFFGEGSRLTVL.

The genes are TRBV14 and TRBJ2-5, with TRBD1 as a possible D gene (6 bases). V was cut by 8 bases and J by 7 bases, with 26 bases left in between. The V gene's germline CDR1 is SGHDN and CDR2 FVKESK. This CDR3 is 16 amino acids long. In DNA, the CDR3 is TGTGCCAGCGGCCCAAGTGCGGACCTCCTAGGGGGGACCCAGTACTTC. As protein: CASGPSADLLGGTQYF. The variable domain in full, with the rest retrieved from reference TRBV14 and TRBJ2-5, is EAGVTQFPSHSVIEKGQTVTLRCDPISGHDNLYWYRRVMGKEIKFLLHFVKESKQDESGMPNNRFLAERTGGTYSTLKVQPAELEDSGVYFCASGPSADLLGGTQYFGPGTRLLVL.

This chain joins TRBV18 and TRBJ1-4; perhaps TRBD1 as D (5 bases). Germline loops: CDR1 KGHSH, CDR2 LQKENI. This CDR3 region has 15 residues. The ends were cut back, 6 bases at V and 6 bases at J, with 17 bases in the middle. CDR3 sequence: CASSHGVGVDEKLFF. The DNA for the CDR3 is TGTGCCAGCTCCCACGGAGTAGGGGTTGATGAAAAACTGTTTTTT.

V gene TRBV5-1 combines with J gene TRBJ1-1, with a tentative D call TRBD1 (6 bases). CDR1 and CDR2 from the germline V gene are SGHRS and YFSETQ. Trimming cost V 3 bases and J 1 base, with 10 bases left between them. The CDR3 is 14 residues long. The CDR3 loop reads CASSWGTQNTEAFF. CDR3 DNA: TGCGCCAGCAGCTGGGGGACACAGAACACTGAAGCTTTCTTT.

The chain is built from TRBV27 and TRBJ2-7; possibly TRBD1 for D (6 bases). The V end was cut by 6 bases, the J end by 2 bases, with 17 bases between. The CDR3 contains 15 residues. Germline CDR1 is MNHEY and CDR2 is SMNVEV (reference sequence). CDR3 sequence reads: CASRLTGTPTYEQYF. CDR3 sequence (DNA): TGTGCCAGCAGACTCACCGGGACACCCACCTACGAGCAGTACTTC.